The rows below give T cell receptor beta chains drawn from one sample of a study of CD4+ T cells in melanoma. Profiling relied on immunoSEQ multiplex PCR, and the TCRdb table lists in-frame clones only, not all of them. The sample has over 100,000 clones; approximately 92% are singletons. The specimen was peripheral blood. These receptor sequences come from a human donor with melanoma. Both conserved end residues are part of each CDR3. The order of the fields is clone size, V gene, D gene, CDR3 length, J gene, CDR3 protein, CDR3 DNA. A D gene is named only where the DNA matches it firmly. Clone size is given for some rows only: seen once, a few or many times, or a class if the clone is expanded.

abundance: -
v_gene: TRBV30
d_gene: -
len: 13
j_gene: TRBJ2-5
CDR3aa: CAWSRRARETQYF
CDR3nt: TGTGCCTGGAGTAGGCGGGCTCGGGAGACCCAGTACTTC

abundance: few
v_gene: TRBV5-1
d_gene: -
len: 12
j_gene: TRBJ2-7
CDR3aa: CASSLEAYEQYF
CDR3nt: TGCGCCAGCAGCTTGGAGGCCTACGAGCAGTACTTC

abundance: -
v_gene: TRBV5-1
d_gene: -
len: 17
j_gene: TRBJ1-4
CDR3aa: CASSLDSPTGVNEKLFF
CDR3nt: TGCGCCAGCAGCTTGGATAGCCCGACGGGAGTTAATGAAAAACTGTTTTTT

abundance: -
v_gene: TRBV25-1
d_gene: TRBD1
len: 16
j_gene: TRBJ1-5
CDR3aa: CASRQEQGASNQPQHF
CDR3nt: TGTGCCAGCAGACAGGAACAGGGGGCGAGCAATCAGCCCCAGCATTTT

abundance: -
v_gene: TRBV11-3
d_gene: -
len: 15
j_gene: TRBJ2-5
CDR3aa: CASSLSGGSQETQYF
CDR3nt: TGTGCCAGCAGTCTCAGTGGAGGGTCACAAGAGACCCAGTACTTC

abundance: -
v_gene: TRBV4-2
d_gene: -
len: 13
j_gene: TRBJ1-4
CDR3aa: CASSQGAVEKLFF
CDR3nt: TGTGCCAGCAGCCAAGGCGCGGTAGAAAAACTGTTTTTT

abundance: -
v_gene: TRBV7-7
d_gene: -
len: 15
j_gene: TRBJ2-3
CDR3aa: CASSLDAGTTDTQYF
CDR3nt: TGTGCCAGCAGCTTAGATGCGGGAACCACAGATACGCAGTATTTT

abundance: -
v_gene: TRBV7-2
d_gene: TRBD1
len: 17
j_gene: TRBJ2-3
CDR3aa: CASSLEGTGGGTDTQYF
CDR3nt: TGTGCCAGCAGCTTAGAGGGGACAGGGGGCGGCACAGATACGCAGTATTTT

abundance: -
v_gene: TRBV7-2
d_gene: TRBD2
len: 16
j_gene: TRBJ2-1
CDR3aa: CASSLFSGRTRDEQFF
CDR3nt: TGTGCCAGCAGTCTATTTAGCGGGAGGACCAGGGATGAGCAGTTCTTC

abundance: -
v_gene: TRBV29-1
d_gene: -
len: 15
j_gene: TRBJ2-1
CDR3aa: CSVDGTSSSYNEQFF
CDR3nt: TGCAGCGTTGATGGGACATCAAGCTCCTACAATGAGCAGTTCTTC

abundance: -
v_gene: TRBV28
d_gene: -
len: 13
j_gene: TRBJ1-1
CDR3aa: CASSRPRNTEAFF
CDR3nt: TGTGCCAGCAGTCGGCCTAGAAACACTGAAGCTTTCTTT

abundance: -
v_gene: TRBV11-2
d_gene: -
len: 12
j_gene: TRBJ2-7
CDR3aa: CASSLAQGEQYF
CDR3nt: TGTGCCAGCAGCTTAGCACAAGGCGAGCAGTACTTC

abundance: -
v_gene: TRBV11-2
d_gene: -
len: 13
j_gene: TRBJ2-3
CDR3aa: CASSWAPQDTQYF
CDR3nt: TGTGCCAGCAGCTGGGCGCCCCAAGATACGCAGTATTTT

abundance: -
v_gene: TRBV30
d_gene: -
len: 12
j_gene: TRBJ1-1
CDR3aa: CARERGNTEAFF
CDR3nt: TGTGCCAGGGAGAGGGGGAACACTGAAGCTTTCTTT

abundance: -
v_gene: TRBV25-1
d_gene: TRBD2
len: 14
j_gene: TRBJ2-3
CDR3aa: CASSVKTSADTQYF
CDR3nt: TGTGCCAGCAGTGTAAAGACTAGCGCTGATACGCAGTATTTT

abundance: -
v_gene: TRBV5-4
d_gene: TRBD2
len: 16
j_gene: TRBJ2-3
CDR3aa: CASSLVGGGAPDTQYF
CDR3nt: TGTGCCAGCAGCTTGGTCGGCGGGGGGGCCCCAGATACGCAGTATTTT

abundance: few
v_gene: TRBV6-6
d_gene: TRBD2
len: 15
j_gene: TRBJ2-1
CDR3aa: CASVPTGGLYNEQFF
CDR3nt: TGTGCCAGCGTACCCACGGGGGGGCTCTACAATGAGCAGTTCTTC

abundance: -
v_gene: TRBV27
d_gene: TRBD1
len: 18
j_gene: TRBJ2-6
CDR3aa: CASSPAGTADSGANVLTF
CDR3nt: TGTGCCAGCAGTCCGGCCGGGACAGCGGACTCTGGGGCCAACGTCCTGACTTTC

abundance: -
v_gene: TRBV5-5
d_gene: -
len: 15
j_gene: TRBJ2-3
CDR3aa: CASSLVPLSTDTQYF
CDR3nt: TGTGCCAGCAGCTTGGTTCCGCTGAGCACAGATACGCAGTATTTT

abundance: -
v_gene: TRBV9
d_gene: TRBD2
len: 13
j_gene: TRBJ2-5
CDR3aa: CASSSGTTETQYF
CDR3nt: TGTGCCAGCAGCTCCGGGACTACAGAGACCCAGTACTTC

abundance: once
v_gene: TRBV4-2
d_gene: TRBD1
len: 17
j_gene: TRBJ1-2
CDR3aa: CASSRSPKTGQNYGYTF
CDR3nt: TGTGCCAGCAGCCGATCACCCAAGACGGGACAGAACTATGGCTACACCTTC

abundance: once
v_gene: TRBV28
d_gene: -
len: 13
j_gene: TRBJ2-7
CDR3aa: CASSFSRGSEQYF
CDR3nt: TGTGCCAGCAGTTTTAGCAGGGGTAGTGAGCAGTACTTC

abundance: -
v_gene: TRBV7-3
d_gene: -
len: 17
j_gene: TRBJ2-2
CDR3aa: CASSSTPQEPNTGELFF
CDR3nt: TGTGCCAGCAGCTCCACGCCCCAGGAGCCCAACACCGGGGAGCTGTTTTTT

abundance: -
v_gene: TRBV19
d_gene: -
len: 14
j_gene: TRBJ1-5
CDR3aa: CASSLRGYGQPQHF
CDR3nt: TGTGCCAGTAGTCTCAGGGGTTATGGTCAGCCCCAGCATTTT

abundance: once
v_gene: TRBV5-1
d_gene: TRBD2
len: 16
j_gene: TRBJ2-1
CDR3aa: CASTLTSGSVPYEQFF
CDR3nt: TGCGCCAGCACCCTGACTAGCGGGAGTGTTCCTTATGAGCAGTTCTTC

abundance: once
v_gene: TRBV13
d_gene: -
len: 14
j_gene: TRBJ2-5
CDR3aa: CASSLGTVQETQYF
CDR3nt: TGTGCCAGCAGCTTAGGGACAGTACAAGAGACCCAGTACTTC

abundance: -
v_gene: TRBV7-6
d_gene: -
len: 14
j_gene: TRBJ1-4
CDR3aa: CASSPRIFNEKLFF
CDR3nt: TGTGCCAGCAGCCCCAGGATCTTTAATGAAAAACTGTTTTTT

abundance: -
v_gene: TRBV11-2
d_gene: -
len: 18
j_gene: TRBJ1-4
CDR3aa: CASSAPGLQNPWEEKLFF
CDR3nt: TGTGCCAGCAGCGCCCCCGGGCTGCAGAACCCCTGGGAGGAAAAACTGTTTTTT

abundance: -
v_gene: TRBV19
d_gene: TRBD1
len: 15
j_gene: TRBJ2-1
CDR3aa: CATRTGGVFVHEQFF
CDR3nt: TGTGCCACACGGACAGGGGGCGTTTTTGTCCATGAGCAGTTCTTC

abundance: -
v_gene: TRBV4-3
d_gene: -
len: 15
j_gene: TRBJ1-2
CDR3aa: CASSQVRDGDYGYTF
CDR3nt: TGCGCCAGCAGCCAAGTCCGGGACGGAGACTATGGCTACACCTTC

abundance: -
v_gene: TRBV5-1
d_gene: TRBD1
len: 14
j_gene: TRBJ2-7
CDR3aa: CASSNGQGAREQYF
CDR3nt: TGCGCCAGCAGCAATGGACAGGGGGCAAGGGAGCAGTACTTC